This T cell receptor (beta chain) was recorded in a study of T cell repertoires in cytomegalovirus infection. The study, taken as a whole, reports: The response measured ex vivo was dominated by TCR beta clonotypes (HLA-C-restricted and CMV-specific). Adding up the frequency of public TCR beta families identified people who carried CMV plus the relevant HLA.

This clonotype was seen more than once but under ten times. Its antigen is still unknown. One entry per CDR3 protein results from TCRdb running MiXCR on the reads. Here the sample spans about 830,000 distinct CDR3 sequences, over 25% being singletons. The specimen was cultured CD8+ T cells from PBMCs, collected from culture after CMV antigen stimulation. This TCR was sampled from a human donor in good health (CMV status not recorded). Some clones in this sample may be carry-over from other donors' samples.

CDR3 bases: TGTGCCAGTGCAGATGAGGGGGTTTCCTATAATTCACCCCTCCACTTT. It translates to CASADEGVSYNSPLHF. The chain joins TRBV7-2 to TRBJ1-6; tentative D call: TRBD1 (6 bases). The germline V and J ends were trimmed by 9 bases and 1 base, with 16 bases remaining between them. This CDR3 spans 16 amino acids. Germline CDR1 is SGHTA and CDR2 is FQGNSA.